This TCR beta chain was retrieved from a study of radiotherapy plus CTLA-4 blockade in lung cancer. The overall study: In approximately 17% of patients, objective responses were seen; 31% had disease control. General observations from the study: Tumor-origin TCR clones grew in blood after radiotherapy plus ipilimumab. Early shifts in blood T cell clones, with interferon-beta, reportedly predicted response best.

The germline gives CDR1 SGHAT, CDR2 FQNNGV. The CDR3 is made up of 13 amino acids. The germline V and J ends were trimmed by 5 bases and 8 bases, with 13 bases remaining between them. Sequencing was performed with immunoSEQ multiplex PCR; in TCRdb, only in-frame clones are kept and a portion is missing. This table holds roughly 78,000 clones, approximately 80% found once. It was focal radiation plus CTLA-4 blockade with ipilimumab that patients with chemo-refractory metastatic non-small-cell lung cancer received. About this clone itself: Its antigen is not known.

This material consisted of peripheral blood, taken from a patient treated with radiotherapy plus ipilimumab. The J gene is TRBJ1-5, the V gene TRBV11-2; maybe TRBD1 (6 bases). This TCR came from a human donor with non-small cell lung cancer who had a complete response to radiotherapy plus ipilimumab. Written as DNA, the CDR3 is TGTGCCAGCAGCACCAGGAAGGGGGAGCCCCAGCATTTT. It is translated as CASSTRKGEPQHF.